These 29 T cell receptor beta chains came from one sample sequenced in a study of OX40 agonist ivuxolimab in advanced cancers. Method: immunoSEQ multiplex PCR; TCRdb's copy keeps in-frame clones and lacks some. The table lists 35,000 to 45,000 clones, approximately 86% of them singletons. Specimen: CD4+ or CD8+ T cells sorted from blood, collected in a trial of the OX40 agonist ivuxolimab. Source of these receptors: an adult with an advanced solid tumor such as melanoma, head and neck, liver or kidney cancer.

This chain's CDR3 is CASSLAGGLTDTQYF. CDR3 DNA sequence: TGTGCCAGCAGCTTAGCGGGGGGCCTCACAGATACGCAGTATTTT. The chain joins TRBV9 to TRBJ2-3, with TRBD2 identical over 10 bases. Unmatched junction bases numbered 4, after V lost 4 bases and J lost 2 bases. This CDR3 has 15 amino acids. CDR1 is SGDLS, CDR2 YYNGEE, per germline.

The V call is TRBV19, the J call TRBJ1-1, with 11 positions matching TRBD1. Germline loops: CDR1 LNHDA, CDR2 SQIVND (reference sequence). CDR3 length equals 16 residues. Trimming cost V 7 bases and J 4 bases; bases outside gene matches: 11. CDR3 amino acids: CASNRGQGAVGTEAFF. The CDR3 DNA reads TGTGCCAGTAACCGCGGACAGGGGGCGGTAGGCACTGAAGCTTTCTTT.

The CDR3 here is CASSSSTGGYNEQFF. DNA of the CDR3: TGCGCCAGCAGCTCTTCGACAGGGGGGTACAATGAGCAGTTCTTC. The chain is built from TRBV5-1 and TRBJ2-1; 9 positions match TRBD1. Germline V gene sequence: CDR1 SGHRS, CDR2 YFSETQ. V lost 3 bases and J lost 4; bases outside the gene matches: 5. This CDR3 is built from 15 residues.

The chain uses TRBV5-6 and TRBJ1-2; a weak D match, TRBD1 (6 bases). This CDR3 region has 16 residues. Germline V lookup: CDR1 SGHDT, CDR2 YYEEEE. V was cut by 2 bases and J by 5 bases, with 19 bases left in between. The CDR3: CASSFNPSNREYGYTF. In DNA, the CDR3 is TGTGCCAGCAGCTTTAATCCGTCAAACAGGGAATATGGCTACACCTTC.

V usage is TRBV6-1 and J usage is TRBJ2-3, with TRBD2 identical over 9 bases. The V gene's germline CDR1 is MNHNS and CDR2 SASEGT. J gave up 4 bases and V 1 base, and 6 bases lay outside the gene matches. CDR3 length: 16 amino acids. In DNA, the CDR3 is TGTGCCAGCAGTGAAGTAGGGCGGGGGGGCTCAGATACGCAGTATTTT. Its protein is CASSEVGRGGSDTQYF.

This chain links TRBV5-1 with TRBJ2-3; 8 positions agree with TRBD1. This CDR3 is 14 amino acids long. Unmatched junction bases numbered 9, after V lost 5 bases and J lost 7 bases. Per germline, CDR1 SGHRS and CDR2 YFSETQ. DNA for the CDR3: TGCGCCAGCAGGATCGGCAGGGGGCGGAATACGCAGTATTTT. This gives the protein CASRIGRGRNTQYF.

This clone has only a few counts. The chain uses TRBV11-2 and TRBJ1-6, with 8 bases fitting TRBD1. Looked up from germline, CDR1 is SGHAT and CDR2 is FQNNGV. This CDR3 spans 13 amino acids. With V trimmed by 8 bases and J by 9 bases, 6 bases remained unmatched. The CDR3 spells CASLGQGGSPLHF. The CDR3 region has the DNA TGTGCCAGCCTTGGACAGGGAGGTTCACCCCTCCACTTT.

The chain combines TRBV5-1 with TRBJ2-7, with a possible D match to TRBD2 (6 bases). The CDR3 sequence is 17 residues long. Trimming took off 0 bases at V and 0 bases at J, with 16 bases between the two ends. Germline V gives CDR1 SGHRS, CDR2 YFSETQ. The CDR3 DNA follows: TGCGCCAGCAGCTTGGGGACTACCGCCGTATACTCCTACGAGCAGTACTTC. Translating it yields CASSLGTTAVYSYEQYF.

The gene calls are TRBV10-1 and TRBJ2-1; no reliable D call. Germline V gene sequence: CDR1 WNHNN, CDR2 SYGVQD (reference sequence). The CDR3 consists of 12 residues. The germline V and J ends were trimmed by 6 bases and 9 bases, with 12 bases remaining between them. The CDR3 DNA follows: TGCGCCAGCAGCGAAGGCCGAGGTGAGCAGTTCTTC. This gives the protein CASSEGRGEQFF.

This chain uses TRBV7-9 with TRBJ2-7, with 7 bases aligning to TRBD1. CDR1 and CDR2 (germline): SEHNR, FQNEAQ (reference sequence). V trimming: 6 bases; J trimming: 5 bases; junction bases outside the gene matches: 10. The CDR3 covers 14 residues. The CDR3 sequence: CASSDRDSIDEQYF. CDR3 DNA: TGTGCCAGCAGTGACCGGGACAGCATAGACGAGCAGTACTTC. Based on the CDR3 plus reference TRBV7-9 and TRBJ2-7, the full variable domain is DTGVSQNPRHKITKRGQNVTFRCDPISEHNRLYWYRQTLGQGPEFLTYFQNEAQLEKSRLLSDRFSAERPKGSFSTLEIQRTEQGDSAMYLCASSDRDSIDEQYFGPGTRLTVT.

This clone is a singleton in its sample. For the CDR3, the DNA is TGTGCCAGCAGTCTCCGACAGGGTAAGGGAGGCTACACCTTC. It specifies CASSLRQGKGGYTF. V usage is TRBV6-6 and J usage is TRBJ1-2; 7 positions match TRBD1. J was trimmed by 8 bases and V by 5 bases; bases with no gene match: 11. This CDR3 contains 14 residues. The V gene's germline CDR1 is MNHNY and CDR2 SVGAGI (reference sequence).

This clone was picked up a small number of times. The chain recombines TRBV7-6 with TRBJ2-3; D unresolved. The CDR3 is made up of 13 amino acids. Trimming removed 0 bases at V and 5 bases at J, with 6 bases between. CDR1 and CDR2 from the germline V gene are SGHVS and FNYEAQ. CDR3 protein: CASSLAHQDTQYF. The CDR3 coding sequence is TGTGCCAGCAGCTTAGCCCATCAAGATACGCAGTATTTT.

The chain links TRBV5-1 to TRBJ1-2; 9 bases fit TRBD1. From germline, CDR1 is SGHRS and CDR2 YFSETQ. Unmatched junction bases numbered 8, after V lost 0 bases and J lost 8 bases. The CDR3 length is 15 residues. The CDR3 loop is CASSLEGQGSQGYTF. In DNA, the CDR3 is TGCGCCAGCAGCTTGGAGGGACAGGGATCTCAAGGCTACACCTTC. The variable domain in full, with the rest retrieved from reference TRBV5-1 and TRBJ1-2, is KAGVTQTPRYLIKTRGQQVTLSCSPISGHRSVSWYQQTPGQGLQFLFEYFSETQRNKGNFPGRFSGRQFSNSRSEMNVSTLELGDSALYLCASSLEGQGSQGYTFGSGTRLTVV.

This clone has just a few counts. V gene TRBV9 combines with J gene TRBJ1-3; D is possibly TRBD1 (5 bases). The V and J ends lost 3 bases and 2 bases respectively, with 9 bases between them. Germline V gives CDR1 SGDLS, CDR2 YYNGEE. The CDR3 is 14 residues long. The DNA of the CDR3 is TGTGCCAGCAGCGGACAGATCGCTGGAAACACCATATATTTT. Protein: CASSGQIAGNTIYF.

The chain links TRBV19 to TRBJ1-6, with no clear D. The CDR3 covers 15 residues. Between the trimmed V and J ends, which lost 1 base and 9 bases, there was a span of 13 bases. In germline, CDR1 is LNHDA, CDR2 SQIVND (reference sequence). The CDR3 DNA sequence: TGTGCCAGTAGTATAGTTAGAGATTCGGCTTCACCCCTCCACTTT. It translates to CASSIVRDSASPLHF.

The chain couples TRBV19 to TRBJ2-5, with D tentatively TRBD1 or TRBD2 (6 bases each). Germline V gene data show CDR1 as LNHDA and CDR2 as SQIVND (reference sequence). The CDR3 has 13 residues. Trimming pared 7 bases from V and 5 bases from J, leaving 14 bases between. CDR3 in amino acids: CASKNGGIETQYF. CDR3 bases: TGTGCCAGTAAAAACGGGGGCATCGAGACCCAGTACTTC.

The chain employs TRBV20-1 and TRBJ1-2; weak D call: TRBD1 (5 bases). Germline V gives CDR1 DFQATT, CDR2 SNEGSKA (reference sequence). The CDR3 is 11 residues long. V lost 5 bases, J lost 6 bases, and 10 bases lay in between. The CDR3 bases are TGCAGTGCTGGAATGACAGATGGCTACACCTTC. Amino acid sequence: CSAGMTDGYTF.

The gene calls are TRBV30 and TRBJ2-2; 9 bases agree with TRBD2. CDR1 and CDR2 (germline): GTSNPN, SVGIG (reference sequence). The V segment lost 6 bases and the J segment 6 bases; nucleotides outside the gene matches: 8. The CDR3 has 14 residues. CDR3 region: CACLLAGSSGELFF. The CDR3 nucleotides read TGTGCCTGCCTTCTAGCGGGGAGTTCCGGGGAGCTGTTTTTT.

Comment on this clone: Other DNA sequences within the sample encode an identical CDR3. The rearrangement joins TRBV30 to TRBJ1-3; possible D gene TRBD1, 5 bases. Trimming left V 3 bases short and J 4 bases short, with 13 bases between. In germline, CDR1 is GTSNPN, CDR2 SVGIG (reference sequence). This CDR3 has 14 amino acids. This CDR3 reads CAWRAGSAGNTIYF. Here the CDR3 DNA reads TGTGCCTGGAGGGCAGGGTCGGCGGGAAACACCATATATTTT.

The sample holds one count of this clone. The gene calls are TRBV6-5 and TRBJ1-2; D is unclear. V gave up 5 bases and J gave up 7 bases, with 14 bases separating them. From germline, CDR1 is MNHEY and CDR2 SVGAGI. This CDR3 is 13 amino acids long. The CDR3 is CASSTPTVLGYTF. DNA of the CDR3: TGTGCCAGCAGTACCCCCACAGTCCTTGGCTACACCTTC.

Only one count was recorded for this clone. V gene TRBV7-9 combines with J gene TRBJ1-1; D is unclear. CDR3 length: 12 amino acids. Trimming stripped 5 bases from V and 0 bases from J, with 4 bases between. The germline gives CDR1 SEHNR, CDR2 FQNEAQ (reference sequence). CDR3 sequence: CASSDLNTEAFF. DNA for the CDR3: TGTGCCAGCAGCGACCTGAACACTGAAGCTTTCTTT.

The rearrangement links TRBV29-1 to TRBJ2-3, with D maybe TRBD1 (6 bases). Between the trimmed V and J ends, which lost 2 bases and 5 bases, there was a span of 8 bases. The CDR3 has 12 amino acids. CDR1 SQVTM and CDR2 ANQGSEA come from the germline V gene. CDR3 coding DNA: TGCAGCGTTGAAATAGGGGGAGATACGCAGTATTTT. It is translated as CSVEIGGDTQYF.

This clone was recorded once. The genes are TRBV29-1 and TRBJ2-5, with TRBD1 matching over 9 bases. The DNA end favors TRBJ2-7, so the J call may be wrong. CDR1 is SQVTM, CDR2 ANQGSEA, per germline. CDR3 length equals 12 residues. The CDR3 DNA is TGCAGCGTTGCGGGACAGGGTTACGAGCAGTACTTC. Translation: CSVAGQGYEQYF.

V and J are TRBV2 and TRBJ1-4; 7 bases are shared with TRBD1. The CDR3 length is 14 residues. V shed 8 bases, J shed 5 bases, and the junction held 8 bases outside the gene matches. Germline CDR1 is SNHLY and CDR2 is FYNNEI. The CDR3 loop is CASGSTGWNEKLFF. The CDR3 DNA reads TGTGCCAGCGGTTCGACAGGGTGGAATGAAAAACTGTTTTTT.

This chain connects TRBV28 to TRBJ1-2, with D perhaps matching TRBD1 (6 bases). Trimming took off 9 bases at V and 4 bases at J, with 18 bases between the two ends. This CDR3 is built from 14 residues. The V gene's germline CDR1 is MDHEN and CDR2 SYDVKM. The CDR3 DNA is TGTGCCAGTCAGGGGACGGTGGGGCTCTATGGCTACACCTTC. Translating gives CASQGTVGLYGYTF.

The gene calls are TRBV4-2 and TRBJ2-6; perhaps TRBD1 as D (6 bases). Trimming left V 0 bases short and J 0 bases short, with 12 bases between. The length of the CDR3 is 18 residues. Germline V gene sequence: CDR1 LGHNA, CDR2 YNFKEQ. The CDR3 protein is CASSQDPGQPSGANVLTF. CDR3 in DNA: TGTGCCAGCAGCCAAGACCCGGGACAACCCTCTGGGGCCAACGTCCTGACTTTC.

This rearrangement joins TRBV7-2 to TRBJ2-1, with 8 bases matching TRBD1. CDR1 is SGHTA and CDR2 is FQGNSA in the germline V gene. The ends lost 5 bases at V and 5 bases at J; junction bases unmatched: 8. There are 15 residues in the CDR3. The CDR3 DNA reads TGTGCCAGCAGCAGGTCCGGGACAGGTAACAATGAGCAGTTCTTC. This encodes CASSRSGTGNNEQFF.

This clone was seen once. The chain combines TRBV13 with TRBJ2-7, with D maybe TRBD1 (7 bases). Germline values: CDR1 PRHDT, CDR2 FYEKMQ (reference sequence). This CDR3 region has 14 residues. Trimming took 5 bases from V and 4 from J, leaving 15 bases between them. The CDR3 sequence is CASSDRTGLYEQYF. CDR3 DNA: TGTGCCAGCAGCGACCGGACAGGACTATACGAGCAGTACTTC.

CDR3 nucleotides: TGTGCCAGCAGTCCCGGGGGGATCCGCACAGATACGCAGTATTTT. The encoded protein is CASSPGGIRTDTQYF. The chain uses TRBV2 and TRBJ2-3, with 7 positions matching TRBD2. Germline assignment: CDR1 SNHLY and CDR2 FYNNEI. This CDR3 is 15 amino acids long. Trimming cost V 5 bases and J 1 base; bases outside gene matches: 6.